Shown below are 15 T cell receptor beta chains from a single sample sequenced in a study of control samples from healthy donors and cancer patients. Assay: immunoSEQ multiplex PCR; the TCRdb copy retains only in-frame clones and omits some. The sample lists around 180,000 clones; about 90% were seen once. The specimen was blood. The receptors here all came from a young woman in good health.

The chain links TRBV19 to TRBJ1-3, with TRBD1 matching over 7 bases. Germline lookup yields CDR1 LNHDA and CDR2 SQIVND (reference sequence). The V segment lost 2 bases and the J segment 2 bases; nucleotides outside the gene matches: 9. The CDR3 contains 17 residues. The CDR3 here is CASSISPPGQTGNTIYF. The CDR3 DNA reads as TGTGCCAGTAGTATAAGCCCTCCGGGACAGACTGGAAACACCATATATTTT.

The rearrangement uses TRBV7-9 and TRBJ2-3; no firm D call. V was cut by 0 bases and J by 3 bases, with 10 bases left in between. The CDR3 loop spans 15 amino acids. CDR1 is SEHNR and CDR2 is FQNEAQ in the germline V gene (reference sequence). The CDR3 sequence is CASSLASPRTDTQYF. For the CDR3, the DNA is TGTGCCAGCAGCTTAGCATCACCGAGGACAGATACGCAGTATTTT.

The chain joins TRBV5-1 to TRBJ2-1, with 10 positions matching TRBD1. Germline assignment: CDR1 SGHRS and CDR2 YFSETQ. Unmatched junction bases numbered 11, after V lost 5 bases and J lost 6 bases. The length of the CDR3 is 16 residues. Here the CDR3 reads CASSLSGTGVGNEQFF. The DNA for the CDR3 is TGCGCCAGCAGTTTATCCGGGACAGGGGTAGGCAATGAGCAGTTCTTC.

This chain connects TRBV5-1 to TRBJ2-3; D is possibly TRBD1 or TRBD2 (5 bases each). Germline CDR1 is SGHRS and CDR2 is YFSETQ. The CDR3 loop spans 16 amino acids. The ends were cut back, 4 bases at V and 1 base at J, with 16 bases in the middle. For the CDR3, the DNA is TGCGCCAGCAGCCTGGAGAGGGTGGGGGGCACAGATACGCAGTATTTT. Amino acids: CASSLERVGGTDTQYF.

This clone has only one observation. The V call is TRBV5-1, the J call TRBJ2-5; the D gene is possibly TRBD2 (6 bases). Germline V lookup: CDR1 SGHRS, CDR2 YFSETQ. This CDR3 is 14 amino acids long. V lost 4 bases and J lost 0, with 10 bases in between. CDR3 DNA: TGCGCCAGCAGCCAGGGACTGTACCAAGAGACCCAGTACTTC. The encoded protein is CASSQGLYQETQYF.

The chain links TRBV5-6 to TRBJ2-1; maybe TRBD2 (5 bases). Germline V gene data show CDR1 as SGHDT and CDR2 as YYEEEE. Trimming left V 7 bases short and J 7 bases short, with 15 bases between. This CDR3 spans 13 amino acids. Here the CDR3 reads CASGQAGGNEQFF. The CDR3 DNA reads as TGTGCCAGCGGCCAGGCTGGAGGAAATGAGCAGTTCTTC.

V gene TRBV19 combines with J gene TRBJ1-1; D is perhaps TRBD1 (5 bases). Germline V lookup: CDR1 LNHDA, CDR2 SQIVND (reference sequence). Trimming took 7 bases from V and 0 from J, leaving 15 bases between them. The CDR3 has 15 amino acids. CDR3 loop: CASKRRDGMNTEAFF. CDR3 nucleotides: TGTGCCAGTAAAAGACGGGACGGAATGAACACTGAAGCTTTCTTT.

V usage is TRBV4-1 and J usage is TRBJ2-7; perhaps TRBD1 as D (5 bases). The CDR3 is 14 amino acids. Germline V lookup: CDR1 MGHRA, CDR2 YSYEKL. Between the trimmed V and J ends, which lost 1 base and 1 base, there was a span of 8 bases. CDR3 bases: TGCGCCAGCAGCCAAGGGACACTTTCCTACGAGCAGTACTTC. Amino acids: CASSQGTLSYEQYF.

The chain uses TRBV5-4 and TRBJ2-2; tentatively, D is TRBD1 (6 bases). The V and J ends lost 4 bases and 1 base respectively, with 26 bases between them. The germline gives CDR1 SGHNT, CDR2 YYREEE (reference sequence). This CDR3 has 20 residues. CDR3: CASSAERAERVDRNTGELFF. In DNA, the CDR3 is TGTGCCAGCAGCGCAGAGAGGGCCGAACGGGTGGACAGGAACACCGGGGAGCTGTTTTTT.

The chain links TRBV20-1 to TRBJ2-5; unclear D gene. V was shortened by 6 bases and J by 1 base, with 3 bases between the two germline ends. From germline, CDR1 is DFQATT and CDR2 SNEGSKA (reference sequence). The CDR3 loop spans 10 amino acids. This chain's CDR3 is CSASQETQYF. In DNA, the CDR3 is TGCAGTGCCAGCCAAGAGACCCAGTACTTC.

This chain uses TRBV24-1 with TRBJ2-2; 7 bases align to TRBD1. The germline V gene encodes CDR1 KGHDR and CDR2 SFDVKD. The J segment lost 4 bases and the V segment lost 8 bases, leaving 18 bases of the junction unmatched. The CDR3 covers 18 residues. CDR3: CATMQGPRQGGSTGELFF. Here the CDR3 DNA reads TGTGCCACCATGCAGGGTCCAAGACAGGGTGGTTCCACCGGGGAGCTGTTTTTT.

Here the CDR3 DNA reads TGCAGCACCTCTACCGGGACAGGAGCCTACAATGAGCAGTTCTTC. Its translation: CSTSTGTGAYNEQFF. V is TRBV29-1 and J is TRBJ2-1, with 8 nucleotides matching TRBD1. V trimming: 8 bases; J trimming: 2 bases; junction bases outside the gene matches: 11. The length of the CDR3 is 15 residues. Germline CDR1 reads SQVTM; CDR2 reads ANQGSEA.

The V call is TRBV18, the J call TRBJ2-5, with D tentatively TRBD1 or TRBD2 (5 bases each). V was trimmed by 2 bases and J by 1 base, leaving 8 bases between them. Germline V gene lookup returns CDR1 KGHSH and CDR2 LQKENI. The CDR3 totals 14 residues. In nucleotides, the CDR3 is TGTGCCAGCTCACCATGGGGGTTCCAAGAGACCCAGTACTTC. Protein product: CASSPWGFQETQYF.

The chain recombines TRBV13 with TRBJ2-7; D gene unclear. The V end lost 5 bases, the J end lost 0 bases, and 14 bases lay between the germline ends. Germline lookup yields CDR1 PRHDT and CDR2 FYEKMQ (reference sequence). The CDR3 extends over 15 amino acids. The CDR3 nucleotides read TGTGCCAGCAGCCTACAAGTAGGCAGCTCCTACGAGCAGTACTTC. It yields the protein CASSLQVGSSYEQYF. Combining the CDR3 with reference TRBV13 and TRBJ2-7 gives the whole variable domain AAGVIQSPRHLIKEKRETATLKCYPIPRHDTVYWYQQGPGQDPQFLISFYEKMQSDKGSIPDRFSAQQFSDYHSELNMSSLELGDSALYFCASSLQVGSSYEQYFGPGTRLTVT.

The chain recombines TRBV5-1 with TRBJ1-4; the match to TRBD1 covers 9 bases. The CDR3 extends over 15 amino acids. V gave up 4 bases and J gave up 5 bases; unmatched junction bases: 6. The germline V gene has CDR1 SGHRS and CDR2 YFSETQ. Here the CDR3 DNA reads TGCGCCAGCAGCCCCTGGGACAGGGCGAATGAAAAACTGTTTTTT. Translating gives CASSPWDRANEKLFF.